This entry concerns a single T cell receptor beta chain. This specimen belongs to a study of human T cells and chemical hapten exposure. As to time point: patch test 1, 2 weeks after DPC sensitization. Specified treatment: therapeutic diphenylcyclopropenone sensitization with weekly scalp DPC. The CDR3 is 14 amino acids. Germline trimming cut 1 base from V and 8 bases from J; bases unmatched to any gene: 3. The V gene's germline CDR1 is SGHTA and CDR2 FQGNSA. MiXCR, applied by TCRdb to the RACE reads, yields one record per CDR3 protein. The sample has about 49,000 distinct CDR3 sequences, less than 9.5% seen once.

The material was whole blood, obtained in connection with sensitization to the hapten diphenylcyclopropenone (DPC). This clonotype originated in a woman in her 50s with alopecia areata. Some clones in this sample may be carry-over from other donors' samples. The J gene is TRBJ1-4, the V gene TRBV7-2, with 8 bases that match TRBD1. The CDR3 nucleotides read TGTGCCAGCAGCTTAGGGACAGGGCCGGAAAAACTGTTTTTT. Amino acids: CASSLGTGPEKLFF.